This TCR beta chain originates from a study of blood T cell repertoires in COVID-19. Authors' processing steps: Nucleated cell number was recorded as an estimate derived from reference gene primer amplification. Libraries were prepared by immunoSEQ multiplex PCR; TCRdb keeps only in-frame clonotypes and omits some of them. V and J calls plus clone size are reproduced from that table; the DNA served to infer D and trimming. The profile shows 95,000 to 100,000 clones, approximately 84% of them singletons. This CDR3 is 13 amino acids long. The junction had 3 bases not matched to a gene; V was cut back by 4 bases and J by 6 bases. The germline gives CDR1 SNHLY, CDR2 FYNNEI.

The chain joins TRBV2 to TRBJ1-3; 7 nucleotides agree with TRBD1. This TCR came from a woman of 80 years or more with acute or convalescent COVID-19. The sample comprised peripheral blood. The CDR3 coding sequence is TGTGCCAGCAGTGCTGAGGGGGCAAACACCATATATTTT. Residues: CASSAEGANTIYF.